A selection of T cell receptor beta chains follows, all from one sample in a study of CD8 T cells in ankylosing spondylitis. Using its own MiXCR run on the 5' RACE reads, TCRdb lists one record per CDR3 protein. The sample comprises 250,000 to 350,000 distinct CDR3 sequences, around 20% of which are singletons, and roughly 7.4% rests with the top ten. Sequencing used blood, either unsorted or a sorted T cell fraction (not recorded which). The source is a male donor with ankylosing spondylitis or in good health (not recorded which). CDR3s include the opening cysteine and the closing phenylalanine or tryptophan. A D gene is named only where the DNA matches it firmly. Rows give clone size only sometimes, using once, few, many, or a class for an expanded clone.

size	V	J	D	DNA	CDR3
NA	TRBV12-3/TRBV12-4	TRBJ2-5	TRBD2	TGTACCAGCATGGGACTAGCGGGGCAAGAGACCCAGTACTTC	CTSMGLAGQETQYF
many	TRBV20-1	TRBJ1-4	NA	TGCAGTGCTCCGCCCTCCGGGACGGTGAATGAAAAACTGTTTTTT	CSAPPSGTVNEKLFF
few	TRBV28	TRBJ2-1	TRBD1	TGTGCCAGCAGTTCCTGGGACAGGGTGGACAATGAGCAGTTCTTC	CASSSWDRVDNEQFF
NA	TRBV5-1	TRBJ2-1	TRBD1	TGCGCCAGCAGCCGAATAGGACAGGGGGCGAATGAGCAGTTCTTC	CASSRIGQGANEQFF
NA	TRBV3-1	TRBJ1-1	NA	TGTGCCAGCAGCCAAGTTGGGCGAACTGAAGCTTTCTTT	CASSQVGRTEAFF
once	TRBV5-1	TRBJ1-4	TRBD1	TGCGCCAGCAGCCCGACAGGGGTCGGAGAAAAACTGTTTTTT	CASSPTGVGEKLFF
NA	TRBV5-8	TRBJ2-3	TRBD1	TGTGCCAGCAGCCCCTGGACAGGGCCACGCACAGATACGCAGTATTTT	CASSPWTGPRTDTQYF
NA	TRBV12-3/TRBV12-4	TRBJ1-5	TRBD1	TGTGCCAGCAGTTTCCACAGGGGGCCGGGTCAGCCCCAGCATTTT	CASSFHRGPGQPQHF
NA	TRBV20-1	TRBJ2-3	TRBD2	TGCAGTGCTAGTAAGCGGGGCCTTAGCACAGATACGCAGTATTTT	CSASKRGLSTDTQYF
few	TRBV6-1	TRBJ2-5	TRBD2	TGTGCCAGCAGAATAACTAGCGGGCAAGAGACCCAGTACTTC	CASRITSGQETQYF
few	TRBV20-1	TRBJ1-1	TRBD1	TGCAGTGCTCCATTGGCGACAGGGGCCCCTTTCTTT	CSAPLATGAPFF
few	TRBV6-5	TRBJ2-2	TRBD2	TGTGCCAGCAGTTACCGAGCGGGGGGGCCGAGAGGGGAGCTGTTTTTT	CASSYRAGGPRGELFF
few	TRBV7-6	TRBJ2-2	NA	TGTGCCAGCAGCTTAGTCGGGCCCGGGGAGCTGTTTTTT	CASSLVGPGELFF
many	TRBV9	TRBJ2-5	TRBD1	TGTGCCAGCAACCCGCAGGGGGAGGAGACCCAGTACTTC	CASNPQGEETQYF
few	TRBV12-3/TRBV12-4	TRBJ2-5	TRBD1	TGTGCCAGCTCCACAGGGGGCTTAGAGACCCAGTACTTC	CASSTGGLETQYF
few	TRBV27	TRBJ1-2	NA	TGTGCCAGCAGTCCTCAGACCGGAGCTAACTATGGCTACACCTTC	CASSPQTGANYGYTF
NA	TRBV20-1	TRBJ2-1	NA	TGCAGTGCGCCTCCGGGACCCCGCCCCAATGAGCAGTTCTTC	CSAPPGPRPNEQFF
NA	TRBV12-3/TRBV12-4	TRBJ2-3	NA	TGTGCCAGCAGTTTATTTGATACGCAGTATTTT	CASSLFDTQYF
NA	TRBV10-2	TRBJ1-2	NA	TGCGCCAGCCGTACAGGGCCCTATGGCTACACCTTC	CASRTGPYGYTF
few	TRBV28	TRBJ2-3	TRBD1	TGTGCCAGCAGATCGATCCGGGACAGGGGCACAGATACGCAGTATTTT	CASRSIRDRGTDTQYF
NA	TRBV5-5	TRBJ2-6	NA	TGTGCCAGCAGCTGGGACACCGCTGGGGCCAACGTCCTGACTTTC	CASSWDTAGANVLTF
few	TRBV27	TRBJ1-1	NA	TGTGCCAGCAGTTTAATGGGGGTGAACACTGAAGCTTTCTTT	CASSLMGVNTEAFF
few	TRBV5-1	TRBJ1-2	TRBD1	TGCGCCAGCAGCTTGACAGGGGTCGCATATGGCTACACCTTC	CASSLTGVAYGYTF
many	TRBV5-1	TRBJ2-5	NA	TGCGCCAGCAGTTATGAAGAGACCCAGTACTTC	CASSYEETQYF
NA	TRBV3-1	TRBJ2-3	TRBD1	TGTGCCAGCACCATGACAGGGGGCACAGATACGCAGTATTTT	CASTMTGGTDTQYF
few	TRBV29-1	TRBJ1-1	TRBD1	TGCAGCGTTGACGAAGGGGGCGGCACTGAAGCTTTCTTT	CSVDEGGGTEAFF
many	TRBV20-1	TRBJ2-1	NA	TGCAGTGCTAGGAAGATTAAAACGTACAATGAGCAGTTCTTC	CSARKIKTYNEQFF
NA	TRBV20-1	TRBJ2-3	NA	TGCAGTGCTAGAGGCGGACGCAGCACAGATACGCAGTATTTT	CSARGGRSTDTQYF
NA	TRBV2	TRBJ2-3	NA	TGTGCCAGCAGTGATCAGGGGTGGTTAGGGGATACGCAGTATTTT	CASSDQGWLGDTQYF
NA	TRBV5-5	TRBJ1-2	NA	TGTGCCAGCAGCCCGGGTGGTCAGGGGAACTATGGCTACACCTTC	CASSPGGQGNYGYTF
NA	TRBV6-1	TRBJ2-2	TRBD2	TGTGCCAGCAGCCGAAAAGCTAGCGGCGCCGGGGAGCTGTTTTTT	CASSRKASGAGELFF
NA	TRBV20-1	TRBJ2-4	NA	TGCAGTGTCGGGGGGCAGCCCAAAAACATTCAGTACTTC	CSVGGQPKNIQYF
few	TRBV7-2	TRBJ2-2	NA	TGTGCCAGCAGCTTTCGCGGGACAGCGAACACCGGGGAGCTGTTTTTT	CASSFRGTANTGELFF
few	TRBV7-3	TRBJ2-1	NA	TGTGCCAGCAGCTTAAGTTCCCCCGCCGAGCAGTTCTTC	CASSLSSPAEQFF
NA	TRBV4-1	TRBJ1-4	TRBD1	TGCGCCAGCAGCCAAGGCGGGACAGGTAGAAAACTGTTTTTT	CASSQGGTGRKLFF
NA	TRBV5-1	TRBJ2-1	NA	TGCGCCAGCAGCTTGGCGGGCACCAATGAGCAGTTCTTC	CASSLAGTNEQFF
few	TRBV5-5	TRBJ2-1	NA	TGTGCCAGCAGCAAGGACCACTACAATGAGCAGTTCTTC	CASSKDHYNEQFF
few	TRBV7-2	TRBJ1-2	NA	TGTGCCAGCAGCTTAGCGGACGGAGCGGGGATCTATGGCTACACCTTC	CASSLADGAGIYGYTF
many	TRBV4-1	TRBJ1-2	TRBD1	TGCGCCAGCAGCCAAGGGGACAGGCCCTATGGCTACACCTTC	CASSQGDRPYGYTF
few	TRBV29-1	TRBJ1-1	NA	TGCAGCGTTGAAGTAGGGGTGGGCACTGAAGCTTTCTTT	CSVEVGVGTEAFF
few	TRBV7-2	TRBJ2-2	NA	TGTGCCAGCAGCTTTGGCAAGTACACCGGGGAGCTGTTTTTT	CASSFGKYTGELFF
NA	TRBV29-1	TRBJ1-1	NA	TGCAGCGTTGACTTGGGGAACACTGGAGCTTTCTTT	CSVDLGNTGAFF
NA	TRBV4-1	TRBJ2-3	TRBD2	TGCGCCAGCCGAGGGACTAGCCTGACCGCAGATACGCAGTATTTT	CASRGTSLTADTQYF
few	TRBV5-1	TRBJ2-3	TRBD1	TGCGCCAGCAGCTTGTACAGGGGTTCGGATACGCAGTATTTT	CASSLYRGSDTQYF
NA	TRBV7-3	TRBJ1-1	NA	TGTGCCAGCAGCAGCCTCGATGGCACTGAAGCTTTCTTT	CASSSLDGTEAFF